Presented here are 6 T cell receptor beta chains from one specimen sequenced in a study of follicular helper T cells after annual influenza vaccination. Assay: immunoSEQ multiplex PCR; the TCRdb copy retains only in-frame clones and omits some. The sample gives approximately 9,000 clones, roughly 80% of which show up once; roughly 3.5% is in the top ten. The time point here: 2014-2015 season, 7 days after vaccination. This sample comprised CXCR5+ CD38- circulating T follicular helper cells from blood, obtained 7 days after influenza vaccination. The subset is: circulating Tfh, non-naive CD4+CXCR5+PD-1+ (ICOS+CD38+ or ICOS-CD38-). The receptors derive from an adult who received the influenza vaccine.

J is TRBJ1-6 and V is TRBV7-2, with TRBD1 identical over 7 bases. The CDR3 length is 14 residues. V trimming: 5 bases; J trimming: 8 bases; junction bases outside the gene matches: 6. CDR1 and CDR2 from the germline V gene are SGHTA and FQGNSA. The CDR3, as DNA: TGTGCCAGCAGCCAAGGGACAGCCTATTCACCCCTCCACTTT. This encodes CASSQGTAYSPLHF.

The chain links TRBV7-2 to TRBJ2-2; no clear D. Germline CDR1 is SGHTA and CDR2 is FQGNSA. V lost 1 base, J lost 4 bases, and 4 bases lay in between. This CDR3 has 13 amino acids. The CDR3: CASSLVSTGELFF. CDR3 in DNA: TGTGCCAGCAGCTTAGTTTCCACCGGGGAGCTGTTTTTT.

This chain connects TRBV27 to TRBJ2-2; D unresolved. The germline gives CDR1 MNHEY, CDR2 SMNVEV (reference sequence). V was pared by 2 bases and J by 3 bases, with 4 bases between. CDR3 length equals 13 residues. CDR3 sequence: CASSLQDTGELFF. In DNA form, the CDR3 reads TGTGCCAGCAGTTTACAGGACACCGGGGAGCTGTTTTTT.

This clone was seen a single time. The chain is built from TRBV4-1 and TRBJ1-2, with D possibly matching TRBD1 (6 bases). The length of the CDR3 is 15 residues. V shed 0 bases and J shed 3 bases, with 11 bases lying between them. Germline V lookup: CDR1 MGHRA, CDR2 YSYEKL. CDR3 loop: CASSQDLGADYGYTF. In DNA, the CDR3 is TGCGCCAGCAGCCAAGATCTGGGGGCCGACTATGGCTACACCTTC.

This clone came up a few times. V and J are TRBV7-2 and TRBJ1-5, with TRBD1 matching over 7 bases. The V gene end was trimmed by 5 bases and the J gene end by 10 bases; junction bases not matched to a gene: 5. CDR1 and CDR2 (germline): SGHTA, FQGNSA. The CDR3 runs to 12 residues. The CDR3 loop reads CASSVRQGPQHF. CDR3 DNA: TGTGCCAGCAGCGTACGACAGGGCCCCCAGCATTTT.

V is TRBV6-1 and J is TRBJ2-3, with D possibly TRBD2 on 5 matching bases. Germline loops: CDR1 MNHNS, CDR2 SASEGT. The V end was cut by 6 bases, the J end by 0 bases, with 7 bases between. There are 13 residues in the CDR3. The CDR3 loop is CASRSGSTDTQYF. The CDR3 region has the DNA TGTGCCAGCAGAAGCGGTAGCACAGATACGCAGTATTTT.